This T cell receptor (beta chain) was obtained from a study of vaccination effects on CD4 cells after COVID-19. Looking at the study overall: The median interval between the second dose and post-vaccine sampling was 72 days.

ViraFEST expansion of antigen-specific CD4+ T cells with viral peptide pools preceded sequencing. CD4+ T cells were isolated after 10 days of culture. Two-dose BNT162b2 or mRNA-1273 vaccination was given to participants. Sequencing used immunoSEQ multiplex PCR; TCRdb keeps in-frame clones, though not all of them. This repertoire shows 55,000 to 70,000 clones, less than 80% found once; its top ten account for 0.95%. This CDR3 region has 16 residues. The V end lost 4 bases, the J end lost 6 bases, and 21 bases lay between the germline ends. In germline, CDR1 is LGHDT, CDR2 YNNKEL (reference sequence). Study results and caveats: There were few convalescent patients in the study and no early post-infection timepoints.

Notes on this clone: Its antigen is as yet unknown.

The J gene is TRBJ1-2, the V gene TRBV3-1 (or the pseudogene TRBV3-2); no clear D. The TCR sequence derives from a human donor who received a COVID-19 vaccine. This sample comprised CD4+ T cells from PBMCs cultured with HCoV-OC43 spike peptides, obtained after COVID-19 vaccination. Specified subset: HCoV-OC43 spike overlapping peptide pool stimulation. CDR3 bases: TGTGCCAGCAGCCGCACGCCGTCTTGGCAGCAACATGGCTACACCTTC. Translated: CASSRTPSWQQHGYTF.